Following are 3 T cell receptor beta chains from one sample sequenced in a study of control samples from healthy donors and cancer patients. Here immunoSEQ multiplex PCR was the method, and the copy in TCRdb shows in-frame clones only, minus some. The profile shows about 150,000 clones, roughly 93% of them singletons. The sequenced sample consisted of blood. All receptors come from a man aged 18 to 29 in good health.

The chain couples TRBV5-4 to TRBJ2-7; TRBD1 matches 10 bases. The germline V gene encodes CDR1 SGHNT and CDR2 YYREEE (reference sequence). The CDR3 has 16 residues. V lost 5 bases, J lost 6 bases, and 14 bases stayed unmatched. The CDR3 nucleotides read TGTGCCAGCAGTTCCCCGACAGGGGGCCGTTCGTTCGAGCAGTACTTC. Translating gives CASSSPTGGRSFEQYF.

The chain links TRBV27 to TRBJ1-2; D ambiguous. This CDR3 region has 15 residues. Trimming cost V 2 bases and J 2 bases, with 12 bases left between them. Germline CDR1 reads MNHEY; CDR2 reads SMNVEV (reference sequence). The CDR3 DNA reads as TGTGCCAGCAGTTTAATTGGGATGCCAAACTATGGCTACACCTTC. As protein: CASSLIGMPNYGYTF.

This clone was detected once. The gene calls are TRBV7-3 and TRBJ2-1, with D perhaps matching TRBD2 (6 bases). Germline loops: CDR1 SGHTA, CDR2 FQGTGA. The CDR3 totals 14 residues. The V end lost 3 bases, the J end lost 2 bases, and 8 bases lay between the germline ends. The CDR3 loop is CASSFSGPYNEQFF. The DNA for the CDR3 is TGTGCCAGCAGCTTTAGCGGCCCCTACAATGAGCAGTTCTTC. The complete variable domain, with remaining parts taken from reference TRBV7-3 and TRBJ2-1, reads GAGVSQTPSNKVTEKGKYVELRCDPISGHTALYWYRQSLGQGPEFLIYFQGTGAADDSGLPNDRFFAVRPEGSVSTLKIQRTERGDSAVYLCASSFSGPYNEQFFGPGTRLTVL.